The 10 T cell receptor beta chains below all came from one sample that was sequenced in a study of blood T cell repertoires in COVID-19. Clones were read by immunoSEQ multiplex PCR, and TCRdb kept only the in-frame ones, dropping some. The sample consists of under 150,000 clones, 85% to 90% of them appearing once. What was sequenced was peripheral blood. These TCRs come from a human donor in a cohort sampled during active COVID-19.

J is TRBJ2-1 and V is TRBV5-4; 9 bases fit TRBD2. Germline lookup yields CDR1 SGHNT and CDR2 YYREEE (reference sequence). This CDR3 is built from 17 residues. Germline trimming cut 4 bases from V and 6 bases from J; bases unmatched to any gene: 14. The CDR3 spells CASSPGRGGRAVNEQFF. CDR3 DNA: TGTGCCAGCAGCCCGGGAAGGGGCGGGAGGGCCGTCAATGAGCAGTTCTTC.

This rearrangement joins TRBV7-2 to TRBJ1-6; 9 positions match TRBD1. The CDR3 is 14 residues long. Germline V gives CDR1 SGHTA, CDR2 FQGNSA. V trimming: 5 bases; J trimming: 7 bases; junction bases outside the gene matches: 3. The CDR3 nucleotides read TGTGCCAGCAGCAATGGACAGGGGAATTCACCCCTCCACTTT. It yields the protein CASSNGQGNSPLHF.

The V and J genes are TRBV19 and TRBJ1-5; the match to TRBD1 covers 7 bases. Germline V gene data show CDR1 as LNHDA and CDR2 as SQIVND (reference sequence). Trimming cost V 7 bases and J 3 bases; bases outside gene matches: 6. The CDR3 consists of 14 residues. CDR3 sequence (DNA): TGTGCCAGTAACCCTGAGGGGGCCAATCAGCCCCAGCATTTT. This translates into CASNPEGANQPQHF.

Only a few counts were recorded for this clone. CDR3 residues: CASSLGPSLVTQYF. CDR3 DNA: TGTGCCAGCAGCTTGGGCCCCAGCCTAGTGACCCAGTACTTC. The chain is built from TRBV5-6 and TRBJ2-5; unclear D gene. Germline V gives CDR1 SGHDT, CDR2 YYEEEE. The CDR3 runs 14 residues. Trimming shortened V by 0 bases and J by 7 bases, and 13 bases separated the two germline ends. The full variable domain, with the rest looked up from reference TRBV5-6 and TRBJ2-5, is DAGVTQSPTHLIKTRGQQVTLRCSPKSGHDTVSWYQQALGQGPQFIFQYYEEEERQRGNFPDRFSGHQFPNYSSELNVNALLLGDSALYLCASSLGPSLVTQYFGPGTRLLVL.

The genes are TRBV10-3 and TRBJ1-1, with D perhaps matching TRBD1 (6 bases). V was cut by 0 bases and J by 4 bases, with 9 bases left in between. This CDR3 spans 14 amino acids. The germline gives CDR1 ENHRY, CDR2 SYGVKD. The CDR3 spells CAISESLQGTEAFF. CDR3 nucleotides: TGTGCCATCAGTGAGTCGTTACAGGGCACTGAAGCTTTCTTT.

The CDR3 is CASSRTTEKNTEAFF. CDR3 coding DNA: TGTGCCAGCAGCCGTACGACAGAGAAAAACACTGAAGCTTTCTTT. The V call is TRBV11-3, the J call TRBJ1-1; TRBD1 might be the D (5 bases). Trimming left V 5 bases short and J 2 bases short, with 15 bases between. Per the germline V gene, CDR1 is SGHNT and CDR2 is YENEEA. CDR3 length: 15 residues.

The chain uses TRBV5-6 and TRBJ2-1; TRBD2 is a possible D gene (5 bases). Trimming removed 2 bases from V and 2 bases from J, with 11 bases in between. CDR3 length equals 15 residues. CDR1 and CDR2 from the germline V gene are SGHDT and YYEEEE. The CDR3 DNA reads as TGTGCCAGCAGCTTCAACAAACTAGCCTACAATGAGCAGTTCTTC. Protein: CASSFNKLAYNEQFF.

This chain joins TRBV16 and TRBJ2-5; D uncertain. Germline assignment: CDR1 KGHSY and CDR2 FQNENV. V was cut by 2 bases and J by 1 base, with 5 bases left in between. The CDR3 loop spans 13 amino acids. CDR3 residues: CASSQTTQETQYF. The DNA for the CDR3 is TGTGCCAGCAGCCAAACAACCCAAGAGACCCAGTACTTC.

V is TRBV28 and J is TRBJ2-3, with 8 bases that match TRBD2. V lost 6 bases to trimming and J lost 5 bases; unmatched junction nucleotides: 10. The CDR3 runs to 15 residues. Germline V gene lookup returns CDR1 MDHEN and CDR2 SYDVKM. The CDR3 is CASSSPGLVKDTQYF. CDR3 DNA: TGTGCCAGCAGCAGTCCGGGACTAGTCAAAGATACGCAGTATTTT.

This rearrangement joins TRBV7-2 to TRBJ2-6; TRBD2 is a possible D gene (6 bases). From germline, CDR1 is SGHTA and CDR2 FQGNSA. The CDR3 runs 16 residues. Trimming pared 8 bases from V and 4 bases from J, leaving 18 bases between. This CDR3 is CASPPGGTGGANVLTF. The CDR3 DNA reads as TGTGCCAGCCCCCCGGGCGGGACGGGGGGGGCCAACGTCCTGACTTTC.